A single sample is the source of the 23 T cell receptor beta chains below, sequenced in a study of blood T cell repertoires in COVID-19. TCRdb's table, derived via immunoSEQ multiplex PCR, lists solely in-frame clones and lacks some. The repertoire holds nearly 80,000 clones, with 82% as singletons. Source material: peripheral blood. Receptor source: an older woman with acute or convalescent COVID-19.

This chain joins TRBV29-1 and TRBJ1-1; TRBD1 matches at 8 bases. The trim removed 7 bases at V and 4 bases at J, leaving 14 bases unmatched. The germline V gene encodes CDR1 SQVTM and CDR2 ANQGSEA. The CDR3 contains 15 residues. Written as DNA, the CDR3 is TGCAGCGCTAATCCGGGACAGGTGGAGGGCACTGAAGCTTTCTTT. Translating it yields CSANPGQVEGTEAFF. Supplemented by reference TRBV29-1 and TRBJ1-1, the full variable domain reads SAVISQKPSRDICQRGTSLTIQCQVDSQVTMMFWYRQQPGQSLTLIATANQGSEATYESGFVIDKFPISRPNLTFSTLTVSNMSPEDSSIYLCSANPGQVEGTEAFFGQGTRLTVV.

The chain carries TRBV30 and TRBJ1-1; 8 bases match TRBD1. V lost 6 bases and J lost 3; bases outside the gene matches: 15. The CDR3 contains 16 residues. Per germline, CDR1 GTSNPN and CDR2 SVGIG (reference sequence). CDR3 sequence: CACIPGQGIWHTEAFF. The CDR3 nucleotides are TGTGCCTGCATACCCGGACAGGGAATATGGCACACTGAAGCTTTCTTT.

CDR3 region: CASSLSPDNEKLFF. The CDR3 DNA reads TGTGCCAGCAGCTTGTCACCAGATAATGAAAAACTGTTTTTT. V and J are TRBV5-4 and TRBJ1-4; D is ambiguous. CDR1 SGHNT and CDR2 YYREEE come from the germline V gene (reference sequence). CDR3 length equals 14 residues. Trimming shortened V by 1 base and J by 4 bases, and 8 bases separated the two germline ends.

The chain has TRBV30 and TRBJ1-5, with D possibly being TRBD1 (6 bases). Trimming took off 3 bases at V and 7 bases at J, with 16 bases between the two ends. The CDR3 length is 14 residues. Germline V gene sequence: CDR1 GTSNPN, CDR2 SVGIG (reference sequence). CDR3 nucleotide sequence: TGTGCCTGGAGCCTAACAGGGTACGGACAGCCCCAGCATTTT. Protein sequence: CAWSLTGYGQPQHF.

On this clone: One end of the junction varies from germline; a read error may be responsible. The rearrangement uses TRBV19 and TRBJ2-3, with D perhaps TRBD1 (6 bases). This CDR3 is built from 13 residues. Germline CDR1 and CDR2: LNHDA and SQIVND (reference sequence). The CDR3 loop reads CARSKGTTDTQYF. The CDR3 DNA sequence: TGTGCCAGGAGTAAGGGGACAACGGATACGCAGTATTTT. The whole variable domain, filled in from reference TRBV19 and TRBJ2-3, reads DGGITQSPKYLFRKEGQNVTLSCEQNLNHDAMYWYRQDPGQGLRLIYYSQIVNDFQKGDIAEGYSVSREKKESFPLTVTSAQKNPTAFYLCARSKGTTDTQYFGPGTRLTVL.

This chain links TRBV3-1 (or the pseudogene TRBV3-2) with TRBJ1-5; TRBD1 matches at 10 bases. The CDR3 sequence is 14 residues long. Trimming cost V 4 bases and J 4 bases; bases outside gene matches: 1. The germline V gene encodes CDR1 LGHDT and CDR2 YNNKEL (reference sequence). The CDR3 coding sequence is TGTGCCAGCAGCCGACAGGGGGCAAATCAGCCCCAGCATTTT. Encoded protein: CASSRQGANQPQHF.

V usage is TRBV3-1 (or the pseudogene TRBV3-2) and J usage is TRBJ2-5, with 9 bases identical to TRBD2. This CDR3 is 16 amino acids long. J was trimmed by 5 bases and V by 4 bases; bases with no gene match: 11. Germline CDR1 reads LGHDT; CDR2 reads YNNKEL (reference sequence). CDR3 amino acids: CASSPWTSASGETQYF. The CDR3 bases are TGTGCCAGCAGCCCCTGGACTAGCGCATCGGGGGAGACCCAGTACTTC.

The chain joins TRBV29-1 to TRBJ2-2; a possible D gene is TRBD1 (6 bases). The CDR3 contains 12 residues. V was cut by 3 bases and J by 7 bases, with 9 bases left in between. The germline gives CDR1 SQVTM, CDR2 ANQGSEA. This chain's CDR3 is CSVEGANGELFF. CDR3 in DNA: TGCAGCGTTGAGGGGGCGAACGGGGAGCTGTTTTTT.

The CDR3 reads CASSLLPRAGQIMNTEAFF. The CDR3 DNA reads as TGCGCCAGCAGCTTGTTACCGAGGGCGGGACAGATCATGAACACTGAAGCTTTCTTT. V gene TRBV5-1 combines with J gene TRBJ1-1; 7 bases align to TRBD1. In germline, CDR1 is SGHRS, CDR2 YFSETQ. Losses at the gene ends were 1 base for V and 0 bases for J; bases not matched to a gene: 15. The CDR3 is 19 residues long.

CDR3 DNA sequence: TGTGCCAGCAGTGAAGGCCAGGGGGAAAAACTGTTTTTT. Its protein product is CASSEGQGEKLFF. This rearrangement joins TRBV6-1 to TRBJ1-4, with D possibly TRBD1 on 6 matching bases. This CDR3 is 13 amino acids long. Germline assignment: CDR1 MNHNS and CDR2 SASEGT. V lost 1 base to trimming and J lost 8 bases, with 8 bases between them.

This clone was seen only a few times. This chain connects TRBV5-4 to TRBJ2-5, with D perhaps matching TRBD1 (5 bases). This CDR3 has 13 residues. Trimming cost V 1 base and J 4 bases, with 8 bases left between them. Germline CDR1 and CDR2: SGHNT and YYREEE (reference sequence). The CDR3 loop is CASSLQGRETQYF. DNA for the CDR3: TGTGCCAGCAGCTTGCAGGGTAGAGAGACCCAGTACTTC.

The rearrangement links TRBV5-1 to TRBJ2-1; 8 positions match TRBD2. The CDR3 consists of 15 residues. V gave up 2 bases and J gave up 5 bases; unmatched junction bases: 6. Germline V gene lookup returns CDR1 SGHRS and CDR2 YFSETQ. CDR3 nucleotides: TGCGCCAGCAGCTTAAGCGGGAGCAGTAACAATGAGCAGTTCTTC. Its protein is CASSLSGSSNNEQFF.

This clone is a singleton in its sample. The rearrangement uses TRBV3-1 (or the pseudogene TRBV3-2) and TRBJ2-2, with TRBD2 matching over 13 bases. In germline, CDR1 is LGHDT, CDR2 YNNKEL (reference sequence). CDR3 length: 17 amino acids. Trimming cost V 6 bases and J 4 bases; bases outside gene matches: 8. CDR3 coding DNA: TGTGCCAGCAGTCGGACTAGCGGGAGAGGAGGCACCGGGGAGCTGTTTTTT. Encoded protein: CASSRTSGRGGTGELFF.

V gene TRBV7-9 combines with J gene TRBJ1-4, with TRBD1 matching 7 bases. CDR3 size: 15 residues. CDR1 is SEHNR, CDR2 FQNEAQ, per germline (reference sequence). With 4 bases clipped from V and 4 bases from J, the junction kept 6 bases outside the gene matches. CDR3: CASSSQTGFNEKLFF. CDR3 coding DNA: TGTGCCAGCAGCTCGCAGACAGGGTTTAATGAAAAACTGTTTTTT. Together with reference TRBV7-9 and TRBJ1-4, the CDR3 gives the full variable domain: DTGVSQNPRHKITKRGQNVTFRCDPISEHNRLYWYRQTLGQGPEFLTYFQNEAQLEKSRLLSDRFSAERPKGSFSTLEIQRTEQGDSAMYLCASSSQTGFNEKLFFGSGTQLSVL.

The chain combines TRBV7-2 with TRBJ2-1; 9 positions agree with TRBD2. Germline V lookup: CDR1 SGHTA, CDR2 FQGNSA. Losses at the gene ends were 0 bases for V and 5 bases for J; bases not matched to a gene: 5. The CDR3 length is 16 residues. The CDR3 DNA reads as TGTGCCAGCAGCTTAGCGGGGCTAGCGGGGAACAATGAGCAGTTCTTC. Encoded protein: CASSLAGLAGNNEQFF. Together with reference TRBV7-2 and TRBJ2-1, the CDR3 gives the full variable domain: GAGVSQSPSNKVTEKGKDVELRCDPISGHTALYWYRQSLGQGLEFLIYFQGNSAPDKSGLPSDRFSAERTGGSVSTLTIQRTQQEDSAVYLCASSLAGLAGNNEQFFGPGTRLTVL.

This chain joins TRBV4-1 and TRBJ1-3; perhaps TRBD1 as D (5 bases). This CDR3 contains 18 residues. V lost 0 bases, J lost 9 bases, and 24 bases lay in between. The germline CDR1 and CDR2 sequences are MGHRA and YSYEKL. The CDR3 protein is CASSQDSTPGLPKVTIYF. For the CDR3, the DNA is TGCGCCAGCAGCCAAGATTCTACTCCGGGACTCCCGAAGGTCACCATATATTTT.

The chain joins TRBV19 to TRBJ2-2; TRBD2 matches at 14 bases. Per germline, CDR1 LNHDA and CDR2 SQIVND (reference sequence). This CDR3 contains 15 residues. V trimming: 6 bases; J trimming: 7 bases; junction bases outside the gene matches: 4. CDR3: CASRPGLAGVGELFF. The CDR3 DNA reads as TGTGCCAGTAGGCCGGGACTAGCGGGAGTCGGGGAGCTGTTTTTT.

This clone was detected a few times. Here the CDR3 DNA reads TGTGCCAGCAGCTTAAAGGGGAATCCGCAGTATTTT. Translated: CASSLKGNPQYF. V gene TRBV7-3 combines with J gene TRBJ2-3; TRBD1 is a possible D gene (5 bases). The ends were cut back, 1 base at V and 10 bases at J, with 9 bases in the middle. CDR1 is SGHTA and CDR2 is FQGTGA in the germline V gene. The CDR3 totals 12 residues. Full variable domain (rest looked up from reference TRBV7-3 and TRBJ2-3): GAGVSQTPSNKVTEKGKYVELRCDPISGHTALYWYRQSLGQGPEFLIYFQGTGAADDSGLPNDRFFAVRPEGSVSTLKIQRTERGDSAVYLCASSLKGNPQYFGPGTRLTVL.

The gene calls are TRBV4-1 and TRBJ1-4, with D possibly being TRBD1 (5 bases). This CDR3 has 17 residues. Germline assignment: CDR1 MGHRA and CDR2 YSYEKL. V was trimmed by 4 bases and J by 10 bases, leaving 25 bases between them. The CDR3 loop reads CASSLPRVGEGFVKLFF. The CDR3 DNA is TGCGCCAGCAGCCTCCCCCGGGTAGGGGAAGGGTTTGTAAAACTGTTTTTT.

The chain links TRBV27 to TRBJ1-5, with D possibly being TRBD1 (6 bases). The CDR3 length is 16 residues. The V and J ends lost 6 bases and 1 base respectively, with 16 bases between them. Looked up from germline, CDR1 is MNHEY and CDR2 is SMNVEV (reference sequence). This CDR3 reads CASSLSGGASNQPQHF. The CDR3, as DNA: TGTGCCAGCAGCCTGTCGGGGGGCGCGAGCAATCAGCCCCAGCATTTT.

V usage is TRBV18 and J usage is TRBJ1-5, with D tentatively TRBD1 (5 bases). This CDR3 spans 14 amino acids. Per the germline V gene, CDR1 is KGHSH and CDR2 is LQKENI. V lost 3 bases and J 8 bases, leaving 14 bases between the germline ends. The CDR3 loop is CASSPRQSPKPQHF. CDR3 DNA: TGTGCCAGCTCACCGAGACAGTCGCCCAAGCCCCAGCATTTT.

V and J are TRBV7-9 and TRBJ2-7; 7 nucleotides match TRBD1. The CDR3 consists of 16 residues. Germline trimming cut 2 bases from V and 4 bases from J; bases unmatched to any gene: 11. CDR1 is SEHNR, CDR2 FQNEAQ, per germline (reference sequence). Here the CDR3 DNA reads TGTGCCAGCAGCTTAAATCCGGCGACAGGGAGATACGAGCAGTACTTC. Translation gives CASSLNPATGRYEQYF. Drawing the rest from reference TRBV7-9 and TRBJ2-7, the complete variable domain is DTGVSQNPRHKITKRGQNVTFRCDPISEHNRLYWYRQTLGQGPEFLTYFQNEAQLEKSRLLSDRFSAERPKGSFSTLEIQRTEQGDSAMYLCASSLNPATGRYEQYFGPGTRLTVT.

The V and J genes are TRBV24-1 and TRBJ1-2; D remains unclear. This CDR3 spans 13 amino acids. Per germline, CDR1 KGHDR and CDR2 SFDVKD. With 9 bases removed from V and 6 bases from J, the gap between germline ends came to 16 bases. The CDR3 DNA reads as TGTGCCACCGCGGGTGAAGTGGGTGATGGCTACACCTTC. This gives the protein CATAGEVGDGYTF.